This T cell receptor (beta chain) was obtained from a study of T cells in Graves' hyperthyroidism and ophthalmopathy. A note on this clonotype: Its target is unknown.

Findings and limits, study-wide: A 13 V-J model separated ophthalmopathy from stable hyperthyroidism.

There were TCR beta CDR3 regions amplified from RNA transcripts. The HTBI primer set was used in a first-round RT-PCR of the TCR CDR3. MiXCR was run by TCRdb on the multiplex PCR reads, yielding one entry per CDR3 protein. The sample consists of fewer than 700,000 distinct CDR3 sequences, over 15% of them appearing once. Germline CDR1 SEHNR, CDR2 FQNEAQ (reference sequence). The CDR3 is 14 residues long. V was cut by 2 bases and J by 7 bases, with 12 bases left in between. From more than 9 ml of fresh peripheral blood, PBMCs were isolated. This TCR was recovered from a woman between 18 and 30 years old with Graves' ophthalmopathy. The material sequenced was blood. The chain has TRBV7-9 and TRBJ2-1; D is possibly TRBD1 or TRBD2 (5 bases each). The CDR3 sequence is CASSLSQRTNEQFF. In DNA, the CDR3 is TGTGCCAGCAGCTTAAGTCAGCGGACAAATGAGCAGTTCTTC. Complete variable domain (other parts from reference TRBV7-9 and TRBJ2-1): DTGVSQNPRHKITKRGQNVTFRCDPISEHNRLYWYRQTLGQGPEFLTYFQNEAQLEKSRLLSDRFSAERPKGSFSTLEIQRTEQGDSAMYLCASSLSQRTNEQFFGPGTRLTVL.